The rows below give T cell receptor beta chains drawn from one sample of a study of Graves' ophthalmopathy and Graves' hyperthyroidism. TCRdb reprocessed the multiplex PCR reads with MiXCR, giving one entry per CDR3 protein. The table lists over a million distinct CDR3 sequences, 35% to 45% of them singletons, with around 10% in the top ten. Sequencing used peripheral blood or thyroid tissue (not recorded which). These receptors originate from an adult man with Graves' hyperthyroidism. CDR3s include the opening cysteine and the closing phenylalanine or tryptophan. The D gene is left open where the match is weak. Clone size appears in some rows only: once, few, many, or a class for an expanded clone.

d_call j_call clone_size v_call cdr3_aa cdr3_nt
TRBD1 TRBJ2-2 . TRBV7-9 CASSTRTGGSTGELFF TGTGCCAGCAGCACTCGGACAGGGGGGAGCACCGGGGAGCTGTTTTTT
. TRBJ1-2 few TRBV24-1 CATSDSGQRYTF TGTGCCACCAGTGATTCCGGACAGCGCTACACCTTC
TRBD1 TRBJ1-4 once TRBV29-1 CSERQGRGEKLFF TGCAGCGAAAGACAGGGGCGCGGTGAAAAACTGTTTTTT
TRBD1 TRBJ2-7 . TRBV10-2 CASHPGTGSYEQYF TGTGCCTCGCACCCCGGGACAGGATCCTACGAGCAGTACTTC
. TRBJ2-5 many TRBV7-9 CASSRLGGHLGETQYF TGTGCCAGCAGCCGACTAGGGGGCCACCTCGGAGAGACCCAGTACTTC
. TRBJ1-1 . TRBV12-3/TRBV12-4 CASTDGRGGTEAFF TGTGCCAGCACCGATGGCAGGGGAGGTACTGAAGCTTTCTTT
. TRBJ1-3 few TRBV6-5 CAAQGNSGNTIYF TGTGCCGCCCAGGGGAACTCTGGAAACACCATATATTTT
TRBD2 TRBJ2-3 once TRBV15 CATSRAKASSGDNTDTQYF TGTGCCACCAGCAGAGCCAAAGCCTCTAGCGGCGACAACACAGATACGCAGTATTTT
TRBD1 TRBJ2-5 . TRBV2 CASSWDRGRGETQYF TGTGCCAGCAGCTGGGACAGGGGGCGAGGGGAGACCCAGTACTTC
. TRBJ2-6 . TRBV25-1 CASNRTVPLSGANVLTF TGTGCCAGCAATCGGACAGTCCCGCTCTCTGGGGCCAACGTCCTGACTTTC
. TRBJ2-5 . TRBV29-1 CSAGPLSNTGEEAETQYF TGCAGCGCCGGGCCGTTATCGAACACCGGGGAGGAAGCAGAGACCCAGTACTTC
. TRBJ1-2 . TRBV25-1 CASSYPTSRGTYGYTF TGTGCCAGCAGCTATCCGACCTCGCGGGGGACCTATGGCTACACCTTC
TRBD1 TRBJ1-2 . TRBV7-9 CASRGGQGNYGYTF TGTGCCAGCAGAGGTGGACAGGGGAACTATGGCTACACCTTC
. TRBJ1-6 many TRBV2 CASSPPSRDGNSPLHF TGTGCCAGCAGTCCTCCAAGTAGGGATGGTAATTCACCCCTCCACTTT
TRBD2 TRBJ2-5 . TRBV5-4 CASSPPHGLAGEGETQYF TGTGCCAGCAGCCCACCTCACGGTCTTGCGGGGGAAGGAGAGACCCAGTACTTC
TRBD2 TRBJ2-7 . TRBV20-1 CSAKSGTIYEQYF TGCAGTGCTAAGAGCGGGACTATCTACGAGCAGTACTTC
TRBD1 TRBJ1-1 once TRBV30 CAGVRDRGTEAFF TGTGCCGGGGTCAGGGACAGAGGGACTGAAGCTTTCTTT
TRBD1 TRBJ1-4 . TRBV12-3/TRBV12-4 CASSSLGRGRGATNEKLFF TGTGCCAGCAGCTCCTTGGGGAGGGGGCGAGGTGCAACTAATGAAAAACTGTTTTTT
TRBD2 TRBJ2-7 few TRBV28 CASSLTGTSTRGDF TGTGCCAGCAGCTTAACCGGGACTAGCACCCGAGGGGACTTC
. TRBJ1-1 many TRBV14 CASSPGPFRTEAFF TGTGCCAGCAGCCCGGGACCGTTTCGGACTGAAGCTTTCTTT
. TRBJ2-7 . TRBV14 CASSAGFAYEQYF TGTGCCAGCAGCGCGGGTTTCGCCTACGAGCAGTACTTC
TRBD1 TRBJ1-1 . TRBV14 CASSRRLGTENTEAFF TGTGCCAGCAGCCGACGACTCGGGACAGAGAACACTGAAGCTTTCTTT
. TRBJ1-2 . TRBV4-1 CASSQGLGRRFYGYTF TGCGCCAGCAGCCAGGGTTTGGGGCGGCGGTTCTATGGCTACACCTTC
. TRBJ1-2 many TRBV29-1 CSVGDGRLDGYTF TGCAGCGTGGGTGATGGTCGCCTTGACGGCTACACCTTC
TRBD1 TRBJ2-5 few TRBV20-1 CSARSPGVQGGETQYF TGCAGTGCTAGGTCCCCGGGAGTACAGGGGGGAGAGACCCAGTACTTC
. TRBJ2-1 . TRBV19 CASSIVQGTYDEQFF TGTGCCAGTAGTATAGTCCAGGGGACCTACGATGAGCAGTTCTTC
. TRBJ2-6 . TRBV15 CAGSRGTGANVLTF TGTGCCGGCAGCAGGGGCACTGGGGCCAACGTCCTGACTTTC
TRBD1 TRBJ1-4 few TRBV20-1 CSAIRTGVDEKLFF TGCAGTGCTATTCGGACAGGGGTAGATGAAAAACTGTTTTTT
. TRBJ2-7 many TRBV5-1 CASSLGQAPEQYF TGCGCCAGCAGCTTGGGGCAGGCCCCCGAGCAGTACTTC
TRBD2 TRBJ2-2 few TRBV7-2 CASSPPWTSGGASGELFF TGTGCCAGCAGCCCGCCCTGGACTAGCGGGGGGGCTAGCGGGGAGCTGTTTTTT
. TRBJ1-1 many TRBV5-1 CASSFGAGAFF TGCGCCAGCAGCTTCGGGGCCGGGGCTTTCTTT
. TRBJ2-5 . TRBV18 CASSPLSTETQYF TGTGCCAGCTCACCACTGTCTACCGAGACCCAGTACTTC
. TRBJ1-2 . TRBV29-1 CSVYYDMYYGYTF TGCAGCGTTTATTATGACATGTACTATGGCTACACCTTC
. TRBJ1-6 . TRBV7-2 CASSYQGSSYNSPLHF TGTGCCAGCAGCTATCAGGGAAGCTCCTATAATTCACCCCTCCACTTT
. TRBJ2-7 . TRBV20-1 CSAREDTPRNYEQYF TGCAGTGCTAGGGAGGACACTCCGAGGAACTACGAGCAGTACTTC
TRBD2 TRBJ2-7 . TRBV20-1 CSARDLTSGRPYEQYF TGCAGTGCTAGAGATCTGACTAGCGGGAGACCCTACGAGCAGTACTTC
. TRBJ1-1 many TRBV5-1 CASSPAPGRGQNTEAFF TGCGCCAGCAGCCCTGCACCCGGGCGGGGCCAGAACACTGAAGCTTTCTTT
. TRBJ1-6 . TRBV6-6 CASSTRAVNSPLHF TGTGCCAGCAGTACACGGGCAGTCAATTCACCCCTCCACTTT
. TRBJ2-2 many TRBV5-1 CASSLGKWTGELFF TGCGCCAGCAGCTTGGGAAAATGGACCGGGGAGCTGTTTTTT
. TRBJ1-6 once TRBV7-2 CAGTSTGGNSPLRF TGTGCCGGCACCTCAACCGGGGGCAATTCACCCCTCCGCTTT
TRBD1 TRBJ1-1 . TRBV5-4 CASSQPPGQRTNTEAFF TGTGCCAGCAGCCAACCACCGGGACAGAGAACGAACACTGAAGCTTTCTTT
. TRBJ1-2 many TRBV29-1 CSVEDLLGQTYGYTF TGCAGCGTTGAAGATCTTCTGGGGCAGACATATGGCTACACCTTC
. TRBJ1-1 . TRBV3-1 CASSHYRATNTEAFF TGTGCCAGCAGCCATTACAGGGCTACGAACACTGAAGCTTTCTTT
. TRBJ1-4 many TRBV7-9 CASSLVGPNEKLFF TGTGCCAGCAGCTTAGTTGGGCCTAATGAAAAACTGTTTTTT
. TRBJ1-1 few TRBV4-3 CASSQDGGLGGTEAFF TGCGCCAGCAGCCAAGACGGTGGTCTAGGGGGCACTGAAGCTTTCTTT
TRBD1 TRBJ2-7 . TRBV29-1 CSASDRGEQYF TGCAGCGCCTCGGACAGGGGCGAGCAGTACTTC
. TRBJ1-3 . TRBV24-1 CATSDPRAGNTIYF TGTGCCACCAGTGACCCCAGGGCTGGAAACACCATATATTTT
. TRBJ1-2 many TRBV15 CATSRDRKGYTF TGTGCCACCAGCAGAGATAGGAAGGGCTACACCTTC
. TRBJ1-2 . TRBV7-3 CASSPGDDGYTF TGTGCCAGCAGCCCAGGGGACGATGGCTACACCTTC
. TRBJ2-7 many TRBV6-2/TRBV6-3 CASSYGTGQYF TGTGCCAGCAGTTATGGGACCGGGCAGTACTTC
TRBD1 TRBJ1-2 . TRBV4-3 CASSRENRGGYGYTF TGCGCCAGCAGCCGCGAGAACAGGGGGGGCTATGGCTACACCTTC
. TRBJ2-5 . TRBV6-5 CASSRDGSRKAQYF TGTGCCAGCAGCAGGGACGGATCGAGGAAGGCCCAGTACTTC
. TRBJ1-4 many TRBV7-9 CASSLAKGTEKLFF TGTGCCAGCAGCTTAGCAAAAGGGACTGAAAAACTGTTTTTT
TRBD1 TRBJ1-2 many TRBV7-9 CASSSGQIYGYTF TGTGCCAGCAGCTCGGGACAGATTTATGGCTACACCTTC